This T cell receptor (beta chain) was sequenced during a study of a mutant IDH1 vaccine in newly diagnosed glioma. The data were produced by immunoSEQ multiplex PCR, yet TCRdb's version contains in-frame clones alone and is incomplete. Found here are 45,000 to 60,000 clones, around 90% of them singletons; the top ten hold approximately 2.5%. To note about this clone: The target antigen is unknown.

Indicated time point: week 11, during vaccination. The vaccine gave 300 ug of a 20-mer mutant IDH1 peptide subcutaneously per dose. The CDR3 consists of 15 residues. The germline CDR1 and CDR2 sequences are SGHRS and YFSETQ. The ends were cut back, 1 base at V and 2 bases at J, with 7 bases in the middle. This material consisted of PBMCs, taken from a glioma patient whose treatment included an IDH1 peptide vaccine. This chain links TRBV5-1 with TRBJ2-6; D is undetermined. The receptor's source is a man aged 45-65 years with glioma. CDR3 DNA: TGCGCCAGCAGCTTGAACGTAGCTGGGGCCAACGTCCTGACTTTC. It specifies CASSLNVAGANVLTF.